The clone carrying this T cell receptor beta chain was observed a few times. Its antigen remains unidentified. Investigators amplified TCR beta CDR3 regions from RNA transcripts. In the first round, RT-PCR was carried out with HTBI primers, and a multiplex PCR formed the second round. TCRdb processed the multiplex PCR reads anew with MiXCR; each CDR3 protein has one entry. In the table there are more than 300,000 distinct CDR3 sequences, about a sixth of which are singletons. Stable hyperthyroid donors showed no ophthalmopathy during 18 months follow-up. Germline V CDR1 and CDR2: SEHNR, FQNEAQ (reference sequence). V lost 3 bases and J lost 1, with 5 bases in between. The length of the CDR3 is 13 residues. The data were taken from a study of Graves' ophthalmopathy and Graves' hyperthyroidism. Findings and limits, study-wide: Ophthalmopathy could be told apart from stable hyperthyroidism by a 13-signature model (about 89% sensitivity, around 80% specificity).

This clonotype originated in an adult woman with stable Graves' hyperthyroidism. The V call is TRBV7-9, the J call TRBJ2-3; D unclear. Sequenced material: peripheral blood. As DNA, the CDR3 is TGTGCCAGCAGCTTTGGGGGCACAGATACGCAGTATTTT. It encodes CASSFGGTDTQYF. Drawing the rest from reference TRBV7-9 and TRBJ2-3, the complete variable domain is DTGVSQNPRHKITKRGQNVTFRCDPISEHNRLYWYRQTLGQGPEFLTYFQNEAQLEKSRLLSDRFSAERPKGSFSTLEIQRTEQGDSAMYLCASSFGGTDTQYFGPGTRLTVL.